The entry below gives a single TCR beta chain sequence along with its context. This clone was seen a handful of times. No cognate antigen has been identified for it. Per-base quality was not reported, and no clone a single base away is much larger than it. Library prep was done by the immunoSEQ multiplex PCR assay. Rearranged TCR beta chain sequences were amplified using the hsTCRB Kit according to the manufacturer's protocol. TCRB libraries were sequenced on an Illumina MiSeq. The authors' analysis ran thus. The proprietary platform of the kit vendor was used for demultiplexing, trimming and gene mapping. TCRdb mirrors the immuneACCESS table, restricted to in-frame sequences. Some clones are absent from its copies; in checked studies, under half trace to an unresolved V gene, and the reason for the others is unknown. The V and J calls and clone size are taken from that table; D and trimming were inferred from the DNA. The table for this sample lists more than 35,000 clones; around 86% of them were counted only once. The ten biggest clones cover 4.5% to 5.5% of the sample.

The entry originates in a study of a mutant IDH1 vaccine in newly diagnosed glioma (dated by TCRdb to about 2021). With regard to the full study: In the chemotherapy-containing groups, vaccination started alongside temozolomide cycles, whereas in patients who had radiotherapy alone it started 4-6 weeks after radiotherapy. Six visits were used for peripheral blood collection: V03 (baseline), V05, V07, V10, V12 and V13. The week-35 safety follow-up was designated visit V12, and the week-47 end of study was designated visit V13. The roughly 34 treated patients were 62.5% male and around 40% female, with a mean age of about 43 years. Longitudinal TCRB deep sequencing was performed for around 23 treated patients wherever samples were available for exploratory analyses. Prior to enrollment, standard therapy consisting of radiotherapy alone, temozolomide alone, or radiochemotherapy with temozolomide had been administered to patients, with the combination being received by most patients. The investigation overall reported the following: According to the authors, sample limitations meant that analyses of patient blood samples could not be reproduced. Pseudoprogression seemed to be unrelated to changes in the top peripheral T cell clonotypes found by TCRB sequencing. Vaccine-induced immune responses across multiple MHC alleles were detected in 93.3% of patients. PBMC samples for TCRB deep sequencing were selected based on availability.

The time point label of this sample denotes: week 35, safety follow-up. A 20-mer mutant IDH1 peptide at 300 micrograms in Montanide made up each vaccine dose, which was injected subcutaneously together with topical imiquimod. Patients received eight vaccinations in weeks 1, 3, 5, 7, 11, 15, 19 and 23, corresponding to visits V03 through V10. All donors had newly diagnosed IDH1-mutant astrocytomas of WHO grade 3 or 4 that showed loss of nuclear ATRX. The samples were drawn from NOA16, a multicentre, single-arm, open-label phase I trial in Germany that tested a mutant IDH1 peptide vaccine in humans for the first time. Genomic DNA for TCRB sequencing was extracted from EDTA blood using the DNeasy Blood and Tissue Kit. Inclusive of the bounding cysteine and phenylalanine, the CDR3 is 15 residues long. Only CDR3 DNA remains: 45 bases, in frame from the first base. Trimmed from V: 6 bases; trimmed from J: 8 bases; junction bases lacking a gene match: 13. CDR1 MNHNY and CDR2 SVGAGI are derived from the germline V gene (reference sequence).

The sequencing used PBMCs, collected from a glioma patient whose treatment included an IDH1 peptide vaccine. The chain is encoded by TRBV6-6 joined to TRBJ2-1; TRBD2 lines up with 7 middle nucleotides. This TCR derives from a woman aged 40 to 50 with glioma. Some clones in this sample may be carry-over from other donors' samples. The DNA sequence is given as TGTGCCAGCAGCCGAGGGGACTACACCTCGGATGAGCAGTTCTTC. Its amino acids are CASSRGDYTSDEQFF.